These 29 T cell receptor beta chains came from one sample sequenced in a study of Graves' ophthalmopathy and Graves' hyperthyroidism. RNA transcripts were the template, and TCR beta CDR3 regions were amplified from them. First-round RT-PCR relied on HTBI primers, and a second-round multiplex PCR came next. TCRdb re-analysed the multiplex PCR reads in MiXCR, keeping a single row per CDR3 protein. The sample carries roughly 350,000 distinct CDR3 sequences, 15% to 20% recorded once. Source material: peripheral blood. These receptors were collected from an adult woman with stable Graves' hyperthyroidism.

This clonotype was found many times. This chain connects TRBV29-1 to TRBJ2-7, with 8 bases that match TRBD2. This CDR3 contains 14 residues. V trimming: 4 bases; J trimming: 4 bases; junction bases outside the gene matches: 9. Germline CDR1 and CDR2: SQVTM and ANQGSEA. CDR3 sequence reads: CSVAFGRANYEQYF. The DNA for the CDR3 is TGCAGCGTTGCATTCGGGAGGGCCAATTACGAGCAGTACTTC.

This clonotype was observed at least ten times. The CDR3 nucleotides read TGTGCCAGCAACCCTAGCGGACAATCCTACGAGCAGTACTTC. It codes for CASNPSGQSYEQYF. The chain recombines TRBV27 with TRBJ2-7; 7 nucleotides agree with TRBD2. This CDR3 spans 14 amino acids. V lost 7 bases, J lost 1 base, and 7 bases stayed unmatched. Germline CDR1 reads MNHEY; CDR2 reads SMNVEV (reference sequence).

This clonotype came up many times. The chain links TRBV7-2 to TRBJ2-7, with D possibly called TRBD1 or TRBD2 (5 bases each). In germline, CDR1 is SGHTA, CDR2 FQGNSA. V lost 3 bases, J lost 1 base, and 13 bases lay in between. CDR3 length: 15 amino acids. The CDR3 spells CASSLGPSYSYEQYF. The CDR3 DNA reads TGTGCCAGCAGCTTGGGACCATCTTATTCCTACGAGCAGTACTTC.

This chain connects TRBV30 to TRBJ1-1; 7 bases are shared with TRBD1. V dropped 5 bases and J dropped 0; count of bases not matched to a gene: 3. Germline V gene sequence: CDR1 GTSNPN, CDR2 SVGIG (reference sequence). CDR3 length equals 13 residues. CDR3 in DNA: TGTGCCTGGTCGGGACAGATGAACACTGAAGCTTTCTTT. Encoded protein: CAWSGQMNTEAFF.

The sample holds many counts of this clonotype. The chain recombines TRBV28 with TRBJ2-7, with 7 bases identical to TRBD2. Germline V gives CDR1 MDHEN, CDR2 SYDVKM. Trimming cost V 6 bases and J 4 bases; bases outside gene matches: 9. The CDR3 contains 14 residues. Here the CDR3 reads CASRGGGEGYEQYF. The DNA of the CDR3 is TGTGCCAGCAGGGGGGGAGGGGAAGGTTACGAGCAGTACTTC.

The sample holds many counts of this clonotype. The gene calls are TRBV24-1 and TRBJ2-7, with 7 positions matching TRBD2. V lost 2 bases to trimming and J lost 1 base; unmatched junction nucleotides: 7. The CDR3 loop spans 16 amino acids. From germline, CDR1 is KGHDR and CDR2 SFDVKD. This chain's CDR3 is CATSDSKAGRSYEQYF. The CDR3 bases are TGTGCCACCAGTGATTCCAAAGCGGGAAGATCCTACGAGCAGTACTTC.

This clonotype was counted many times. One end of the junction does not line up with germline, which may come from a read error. CDR3 amino acids: CASSHRVGIKYF. The CDR3 nucleotides are TGTGCCAGCAGCCACCGAGTGGGCATTAAGTACTTC. The rearrangement links TRBV11-2 to TRBJ2-4; D ambiguous. Germline V lookup: CDR1 SGHAT, CDR2 FQNNGV. The CDR3 spans 12 residues.

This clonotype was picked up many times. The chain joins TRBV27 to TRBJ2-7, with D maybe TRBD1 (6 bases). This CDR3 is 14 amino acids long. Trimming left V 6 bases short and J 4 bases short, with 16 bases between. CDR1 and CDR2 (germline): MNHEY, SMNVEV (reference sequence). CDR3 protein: CASSRRGVRYEQYF. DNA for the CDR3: TGTGCCAGCAGCCGCAGGGGTGTTCGATACGAGCAGTACTTC.

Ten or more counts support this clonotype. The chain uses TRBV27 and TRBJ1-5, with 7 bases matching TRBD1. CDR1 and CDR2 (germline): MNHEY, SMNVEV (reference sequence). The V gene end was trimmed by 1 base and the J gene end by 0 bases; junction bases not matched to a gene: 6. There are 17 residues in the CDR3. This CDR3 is CASSLFMGTDSNQPQHF. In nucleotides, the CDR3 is TGTGCCAGCAGTTTATTTATGGGGACAGATAGCAATCAGCCCCAGCATTTT.

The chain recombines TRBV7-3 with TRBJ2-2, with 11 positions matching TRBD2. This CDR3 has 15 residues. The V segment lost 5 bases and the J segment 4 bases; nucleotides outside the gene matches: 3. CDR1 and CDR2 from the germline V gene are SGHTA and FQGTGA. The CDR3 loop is CASSKGLAVTGELFF. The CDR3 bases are TGTGCCAGCAGCAAGGGACTAGCGGTCACCGGGGAGCTGTTTTTT.

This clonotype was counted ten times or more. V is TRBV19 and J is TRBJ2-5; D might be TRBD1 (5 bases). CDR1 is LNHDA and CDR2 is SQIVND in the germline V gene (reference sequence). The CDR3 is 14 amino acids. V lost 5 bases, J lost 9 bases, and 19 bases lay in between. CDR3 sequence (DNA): TGTGCCAGTAGTCCCAATTTGGGGCCCGTGGCCCAGTACTTC. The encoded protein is CASSPNLGPVAQYF.

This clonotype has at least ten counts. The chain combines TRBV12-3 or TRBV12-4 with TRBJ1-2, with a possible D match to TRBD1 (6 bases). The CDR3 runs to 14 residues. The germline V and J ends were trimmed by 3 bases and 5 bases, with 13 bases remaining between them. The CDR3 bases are TGTGCCAGCAGTTTGTCCACAGGGCTGTATGGCTACACCTTC. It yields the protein CASSLSTGLYGYTF.

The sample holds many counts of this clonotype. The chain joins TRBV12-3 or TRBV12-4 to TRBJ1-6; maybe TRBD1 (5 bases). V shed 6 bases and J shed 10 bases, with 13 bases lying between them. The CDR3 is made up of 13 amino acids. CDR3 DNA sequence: TGTGCCAGCAGCCGGGCCGGGGGATCACCCCTCCACTTT. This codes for CASSRAGGSPLHF.

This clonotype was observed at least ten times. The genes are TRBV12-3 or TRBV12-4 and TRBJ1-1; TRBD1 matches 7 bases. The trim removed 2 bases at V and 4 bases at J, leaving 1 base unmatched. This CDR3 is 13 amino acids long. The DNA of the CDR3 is TGTGCCAGCAGTTTAAAGGGGGCCACTGAAGCTTTCTTT. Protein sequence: CASSLKGATEAFF.

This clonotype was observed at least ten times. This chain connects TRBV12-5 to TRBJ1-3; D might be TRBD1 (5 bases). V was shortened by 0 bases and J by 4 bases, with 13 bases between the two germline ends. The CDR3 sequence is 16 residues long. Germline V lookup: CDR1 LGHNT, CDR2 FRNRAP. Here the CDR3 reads CASGLVFPGSGNTIYF. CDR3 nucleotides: TGTGCTAGTGGTTTGGTATTCCCAGGGAGCGGAAACACCATATATTTT.

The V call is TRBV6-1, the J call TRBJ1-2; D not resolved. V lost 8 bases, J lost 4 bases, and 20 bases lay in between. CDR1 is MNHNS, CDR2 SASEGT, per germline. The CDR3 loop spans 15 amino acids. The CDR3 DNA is TGTGCCAGCTCCGCATCCGGTCAAATCGGCTATGGCTACACCTTC. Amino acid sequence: CASSASGQIGYGYTF.

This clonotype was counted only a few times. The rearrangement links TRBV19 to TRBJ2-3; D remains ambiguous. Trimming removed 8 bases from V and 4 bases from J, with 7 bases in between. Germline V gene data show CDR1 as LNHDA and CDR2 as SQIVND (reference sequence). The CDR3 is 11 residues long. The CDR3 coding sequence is TGTGCCAGTTCGCTCTCAGATACGCAGTATTTT. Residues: CASSLSDTQYF.

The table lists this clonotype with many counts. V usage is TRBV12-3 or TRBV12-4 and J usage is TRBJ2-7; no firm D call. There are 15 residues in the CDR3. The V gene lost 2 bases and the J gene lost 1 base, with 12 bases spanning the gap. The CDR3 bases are TGTGCCAGCAGTTTAACTCGGTCTAGATCCTACGAGCAGTACTTC. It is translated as CASSLTRSRSYEQYF.

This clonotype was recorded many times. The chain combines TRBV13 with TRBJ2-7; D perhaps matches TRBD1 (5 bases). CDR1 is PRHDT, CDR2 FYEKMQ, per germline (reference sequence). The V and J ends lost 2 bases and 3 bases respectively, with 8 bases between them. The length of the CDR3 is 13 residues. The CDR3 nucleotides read TGTGCCAGCAGCTTAATGCAGGGCTACGAGCAGTACTTC. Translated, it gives CASSLMQGYEQYF. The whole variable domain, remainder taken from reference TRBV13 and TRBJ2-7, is AAGVIQSPRHLIKEKRETATLKCYPIPRHDTVYWYQQGPGQDPQFLISFYEKMQSDKGSIPDRFSAQQFSDYHSELNMSSLELGDSALYFCASSLMQGYEQYFGPGTRLTVT.

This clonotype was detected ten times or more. CDR3 sequence (DNA): TGTGCCAGCAGTTACGGAGCGGGAGCAAACTACGAGCAGTACTTC. Translated: CASSYGAGANYEQYF. V is TRBV6-2 or TRBV6-3 and J is TRBJ2-7, with TRBD2 matching 8 bases. The CDR3 has 15 residues. Germline V gene lookup returns CDR1 MNHEY and CDR2 SVGEGT. V was clipped by 2 bases and J by 3 bases; unmatched bases: 6.

The CDR3 region has the DNA TGCAGCGTTGGGGACGGATCATACTACGAGCAGTACTTC. Residues: CSVGDGSYYEQYF. The V gene is TRBV29-1, the J gene TRBJ2-7, with D perhaps given as TRBD1 or TRBD2 (5 bases each). V was trimmed by 4 bases and J by 3 bases, leaving 13 bases between them. The germline V gene encodes CDR1 SQVTM and CDR2 ANQGSEA. The length of the CDR3 is 13 residues.

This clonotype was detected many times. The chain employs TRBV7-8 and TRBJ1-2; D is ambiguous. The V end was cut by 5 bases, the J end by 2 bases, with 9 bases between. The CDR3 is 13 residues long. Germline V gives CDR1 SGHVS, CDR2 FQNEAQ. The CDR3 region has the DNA TGTGCCAGCAGCGTTGACACCAACTATGGCTACACCTTC. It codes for CASSVDTNYGYTF.

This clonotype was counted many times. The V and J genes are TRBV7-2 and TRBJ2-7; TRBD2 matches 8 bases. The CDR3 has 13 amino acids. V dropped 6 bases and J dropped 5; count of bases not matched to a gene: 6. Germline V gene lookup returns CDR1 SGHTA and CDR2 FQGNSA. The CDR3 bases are TGTGCCAGCAGACTAGGACTAGCCGACGAGCAGTACTTC. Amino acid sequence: CASRLGLADEQYF.

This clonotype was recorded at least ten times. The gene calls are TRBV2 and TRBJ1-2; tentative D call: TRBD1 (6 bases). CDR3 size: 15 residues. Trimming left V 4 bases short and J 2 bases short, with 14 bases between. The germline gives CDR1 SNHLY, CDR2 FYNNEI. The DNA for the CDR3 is TGTGCCAGCAGTGTAGGGGGGGGAGCAAACTATGGCTACACCTTC. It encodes CASSVGGGANYGYTF.

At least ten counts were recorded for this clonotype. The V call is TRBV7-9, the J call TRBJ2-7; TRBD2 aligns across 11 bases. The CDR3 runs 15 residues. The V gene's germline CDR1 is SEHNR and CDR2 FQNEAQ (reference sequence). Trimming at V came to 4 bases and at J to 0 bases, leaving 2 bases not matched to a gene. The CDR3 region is CASSSLAGDSYEQYF. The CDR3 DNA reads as TGTGCCAGCAGCTCACTAGCGGGAGACTCCTACGAGCAGTACTTC.

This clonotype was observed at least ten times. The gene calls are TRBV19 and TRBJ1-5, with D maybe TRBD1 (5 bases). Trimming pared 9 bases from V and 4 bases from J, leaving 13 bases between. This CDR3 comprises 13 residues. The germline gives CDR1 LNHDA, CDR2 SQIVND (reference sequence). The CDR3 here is CASSSTGNQPQHF. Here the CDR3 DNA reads TGTGCCAGCAGCTCAACAGGTAATCAGCCCCAGCATTTT.

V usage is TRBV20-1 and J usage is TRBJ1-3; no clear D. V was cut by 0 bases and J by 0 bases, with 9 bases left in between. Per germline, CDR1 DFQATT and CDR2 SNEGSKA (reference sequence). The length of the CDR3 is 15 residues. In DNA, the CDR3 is TGCAGTGCTAGAGAGGGTTGGAGCTCTGGAAACACCATATATTTT. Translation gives CSAREGWSSGNTIYF.

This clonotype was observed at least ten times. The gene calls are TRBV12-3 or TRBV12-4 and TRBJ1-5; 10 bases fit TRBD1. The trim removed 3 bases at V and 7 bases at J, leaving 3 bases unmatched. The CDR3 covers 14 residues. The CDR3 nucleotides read TGTGCCAGCAGTTTCGGGACAGGGGAACAGCCCCAGCATTTT. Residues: CASSFGTGEQPQHF.

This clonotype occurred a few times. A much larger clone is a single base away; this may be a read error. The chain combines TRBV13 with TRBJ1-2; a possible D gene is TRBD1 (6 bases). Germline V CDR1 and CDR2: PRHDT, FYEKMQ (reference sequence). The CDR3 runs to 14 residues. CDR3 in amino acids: CVSSGHRERYGYTF. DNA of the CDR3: TGTGTCAGCAGCGGTCACAGGGAACGCTATGGCTACACCTTC.